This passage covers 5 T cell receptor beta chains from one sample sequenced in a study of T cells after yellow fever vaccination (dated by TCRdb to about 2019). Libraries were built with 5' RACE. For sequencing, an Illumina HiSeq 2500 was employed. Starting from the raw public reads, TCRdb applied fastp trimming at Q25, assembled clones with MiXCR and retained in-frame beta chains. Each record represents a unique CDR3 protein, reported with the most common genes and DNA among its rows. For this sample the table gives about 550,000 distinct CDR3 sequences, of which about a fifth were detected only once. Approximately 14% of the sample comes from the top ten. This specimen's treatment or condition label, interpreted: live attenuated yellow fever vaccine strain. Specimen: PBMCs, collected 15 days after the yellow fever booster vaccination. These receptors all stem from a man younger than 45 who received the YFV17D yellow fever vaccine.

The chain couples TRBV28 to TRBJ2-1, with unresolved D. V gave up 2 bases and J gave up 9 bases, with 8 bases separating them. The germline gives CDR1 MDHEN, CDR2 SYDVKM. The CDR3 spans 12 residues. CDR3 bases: TGTGCCAGCAGTTTAGGCCTTCTTGAGCAGTTCTTC. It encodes CASSLGLLEQFF.

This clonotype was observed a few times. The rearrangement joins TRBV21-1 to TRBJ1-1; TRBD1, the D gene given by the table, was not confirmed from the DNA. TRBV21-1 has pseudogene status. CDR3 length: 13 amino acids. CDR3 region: CASGTGANTEAFF. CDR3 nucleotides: TGTGCCAGCGGGACAGGGGCGAACACTGAAGCTTTCTTT.

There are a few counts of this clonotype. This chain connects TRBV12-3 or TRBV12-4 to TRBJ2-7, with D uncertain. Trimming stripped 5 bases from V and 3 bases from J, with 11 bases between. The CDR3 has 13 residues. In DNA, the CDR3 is TGTGCCAGCAGTGTTGCTCTCCACTACGAGCAGTACTTC. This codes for CASSVALHYEQYF.

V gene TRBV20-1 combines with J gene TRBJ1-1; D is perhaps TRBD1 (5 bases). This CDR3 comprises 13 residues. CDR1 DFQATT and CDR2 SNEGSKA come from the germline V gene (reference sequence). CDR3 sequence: CRAVRGTGTEAFF. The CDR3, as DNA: TGCAGGGCGGTGAGGGGAACGGGCACTGAAGCTTTCTTT.

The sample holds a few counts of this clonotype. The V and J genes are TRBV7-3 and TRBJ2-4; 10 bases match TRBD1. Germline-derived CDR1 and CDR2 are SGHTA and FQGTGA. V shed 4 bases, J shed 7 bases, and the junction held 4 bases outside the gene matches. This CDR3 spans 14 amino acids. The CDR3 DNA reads TGTGCCAGCAGCTCACCGGGACAGGGGAACATTCAGTACTTC. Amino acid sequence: CASSSPGQGNIQYF. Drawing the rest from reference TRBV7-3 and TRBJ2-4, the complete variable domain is GAGVSQTPSNKVTEKGKYVELRCDPISGHTALYWYRQSLGQGPEFLIYFQGTGAADDSGLPNDRFFAVRPEGSVSTLKIQRTERGDSAVYLCASSSPGQGNIQYFGAGTRLSVL.